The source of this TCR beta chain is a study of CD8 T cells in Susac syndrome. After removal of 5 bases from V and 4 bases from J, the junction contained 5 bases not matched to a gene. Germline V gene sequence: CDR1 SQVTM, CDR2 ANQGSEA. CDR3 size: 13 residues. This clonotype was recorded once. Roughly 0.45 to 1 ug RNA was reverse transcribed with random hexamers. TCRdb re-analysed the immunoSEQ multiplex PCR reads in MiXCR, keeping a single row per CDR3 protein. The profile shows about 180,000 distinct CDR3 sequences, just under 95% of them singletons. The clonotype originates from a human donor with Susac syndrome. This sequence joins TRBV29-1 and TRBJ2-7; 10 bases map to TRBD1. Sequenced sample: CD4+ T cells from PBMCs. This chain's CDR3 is CSVSRTGGYEQYF. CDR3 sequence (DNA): TGCAGCGTTTCAAGGACAGGGGGATACGAGCAGTACTTC.